This record concerns one TCR beta chain sequence. The source of the sample is a study of blood T cell repertoires in COVID-19. Study at large: Whether acute or convalescent, the COVID-19 samples came from the United States, Italy and Spain. The cDNA or gDNA used as material had been derived from T cells, B-cell-depleted T cells, or PBMCs.

The V gene's germline CDR1 is SGHRS and CDR2 YFSETQ. Trimming removed 3 bases from V and 4 bases from J; junction bases left unmatched: 2. This CDR3 is 14 amino acids long. Original handling: Amplification from reference gene primers served as the basis for estimated nucleated cell counts. The protocol was immunoSEQ multiplex PCR, while the TCRdb copy is restricted to in-frame clones and leaves out a portion. V and J calls and clone size are as listed in that table; D and trimming were resolved from the DNA. The sample holds 160,000 or so clones, just over 90% seen once. The specimen sequenced was peripheral blood. The chain employs TRBV5-1 and TRBJ2-3; 10 bases line up with TRBD1. This receptor was obtained from a man between 18 and 35 years old with acute or convalescent COVID-19. In DNA form, the CDR3 reads TGCGCCAGCAGCTCCGGGACAGGGGCAGATACGCAGTATTTT. Translation gives CASSSGTGADTQYF.